The clone carrying this T cell receptor beta chain was detected many times. Its target is not known. In building TCR beta libraries, iRepertoire HTBI primers were used together with Arm-PCR of CDR3 regions. TCRdb re-derived calls from the multiplex PCR reads in MiXCR, one entry per CDR3 protein. The data hold a few hundred thousand distinct CDR3 sequences, with 11% to 15% observed a single time. Regarding time point: newly diagnosed GD, antithyroid drugs for less than 3 months. The authors made the TCR library using RNA they extracted from PBMCs. This sample is part of a study of regulatory T cells in long-lasting Graves disease. Study results and caveats: Persistent-disease Graves' patients showed less TCR diversity than new cases.

These data were also reused for a study on T cells in Graves' hyperthyroidism and ophthalmopathy.

The receptor was derived from a woman aged 50 to 65 with Graves disease. Here the sequenced sample was peripheral blood mononuclear cells (PBMCs), taken at new diagnosis, from a patient treated with antithyroid drugs.

This chain's CDR3 is CASSYSPSYEQYF. CDR3 nucleotides: TGTGCCAGCAGTTACTCTCCGTCCTACGAGCAGTACTTC. This chain uses TRBV6-5 with TRBJ2-7, with no clear D. V lost 0 bases, J lost 1 base, and 4 bases lay in between. Germline loops: CDR1 MNHEY, CDR2 SVGAGI. The CDR3 totals 13 residues.